A selection of T cell receptor beta chains follows, all from one sample in a study of shared clonotypes between healthy human individuals. Generated by immunoSEQ multiplex PCR, the TCRdb table keeps only in-frame clones and is missing some. The table records approximately 2.1 million clones, approximately 93% of them present only once. The sequenced sample consisted of naive CD4+ T cells from PBMCs. The receptors were sampled from a man between 18 and 35 years old in good health. Some clones in this sample may be carry-over from other donors' samples. The CDR3 runs from the conserved cysteine through the conserved F or W. D genes are given only for firm matches.

v_call,d_call,cdr3_aa
TRBV5-1,-,CASSAGPNEKLFF
TRBV29-1,-,CSVGFGGFGGYTF
TRBV2,TRBD2,CASSELGGSSYNEQFF
TRBV6-6,TRBD2,CASSSGLGRREQYF
TRBV15,TRBD2,CATRLGGRLLSYNEQFF
TRBV19,-,CASSISQYNQPQHF
TRBV18,TRBD2,CASSPLLAGGLYEQYF
TRBV5-1,-,CASSRAPDSSGNTIYF
TRBV28,TRBD2,CAHAGGHEQYF
TRBV29-1,-,CSVEGRLNTEAFF
TRBV5-4,TRBD1,CASSRRSRQGLPMNTEAFF
TRBV19,-,CASNPSGIGGYTF
TRBV30,-,CAWGVGWDSNQPQHF
TRBV9,-,CASSVGQASGEQYF
TRBV5-1,-,CASSLVTSSYNEQFF
TRBV5-4,TRBD2,CASSSASGSVDEQFF
TRBV7-3,-,CASSLTPDGHGYTF
TRBV6-5,-,CASSYQPLGVGYTF
TRBV25-1,-,CASRAGQETQYF
TRBV5-1,TRBD2,CASSTSGSGEQYF
TRBV14,-,CASSLGGFGYTEAFF
TRBV6-5,-,CASRSEAKNIQYF
TRBV4-1,-,CASSQGVLAVTYEQYF
TRBV19,-,CASSIRTIQETQYF
TRBV6-6,-,CASRGDSYEQYF
TRBV7-8,-,CASSLEVGQPIIHGYTF
TRBV7-9,-,CASSLIQGPDEKLFF
TRBV19,-,CASIGPLSTDTQYF
TRBV5-1,TRBD1,CASSWTGWTYEQYF